This TCR beta chain was identified during a study of shared clonotypes between healthy human individuals. Study-level information: Each donor's CD4 naive and CD4 memory cells filled three plates apiece, CD8 naive two, and CD8 memory one.

TCRdb keeps only in-frame clones here, not all; method: immunoSEQ multiplex PCR. The sample lists about 2,100,000 clones; roughly 91% were seen once. It was CD45RO-negative cells, positively selected for CCR7, that made up naive CD8 cells, with terminally differentiated effector memory CD45RA+ cells excluded. Notes on the study in general: Naive subsets tended to show greater estimated richness than memory subsets. Sharing across a few donors was seen in roughly 5% of naive CD4 clonotypes.

The germline V and J ends were trimmed by 3 bases and 0 bases, with 5 bases remaining between them. Per germline, CDR1 LNHDA and CDR2 SQIVND (reference sequence). This CDR3 is built from 13 residues. This clone showed up just a few times. The antigen remains undetermined. This TCR came from a man between 18 and 29 years old in good health. Some clones in this sample may be carry-over from other donors' samples. V and J are TRBV19 and TRBJ1-2; D is ambiguous. Input material: naive CD8+ T cells from PBMCs. CDR3 amino acids: CASSILSNYGYTF. The CDR3 DNA reads TGTGCCAGTAGTATTTTGTCTAACTATGGCTACACCTTC.